This T cell receptor (beta chain) is from a study of blood T cell repertoires in COVID-19. Study summary: COVID-19 samples, acute and convalescent, were from the United States, Italy and Spain. Sources were T cells, B-cell-depleted T cells, or PBMCs; the material itself was cDNA or gDNA.

V dropped 3 bases and J dropped 5 bases, with 11 bases sitting between them. The germline V gene has CDR1 DFQATT and CDR2 SNEGSKA (reference sequence). The CDR3 loop spans 13 amino acids. How the authors handled the data: Estimated nucleated cell counts came from reference gene primer amplification. Some clones are missing from TCRdb's copy, which holds only in-frame ones; the method was immunoSEQ multiplex PCR. V and J calls and clone size follow that table, whereas D and trimming were derived from the DNA. Of a few hundred thousand clones listed, around 86% are singletons. The sequence was obtained from a man younger than 35 with active or convalescent COVID-19. The chain uses TRBV20-1 and TRBJ2-1; unclear D gene. Sample: peripheral blood. CDR3 region: CSASAHTDNEQFF. The CDR3 DNA is TGCAGTGCTAGTGCCCATACTGACAATGAGCAGTTCTTC.